This paragraph covers one T cell receptor (beta chain) sequence. This sample was included in a study of T-cell reconstitution after alpha-beta-depleted transplantation in children. This CDR3 has 16 amino acids. V was cut by 4 bases and J by 4 bases, with 17 bases left in between. The germline V gene has CDR1 LNHNV and CDR2 YYDKDF (reference sequence). Unique molecular identifiers were incorporated when the TCRbeta library was constructed. Via MiXCR, TCRdb re-called the PCR reads, giving one row per CDR3 protein. The sample records approximately 640,000 distinct CDR3 sequences, approximately 16% being singletons.

The source of this sequence is a human donor who donated a stem cell graft to a child with acute myeloid leukemia. The input for sequencing was PBMCs from the stem cell graft donor, taken from the stem cell graft. The chain has TRBV15 and TRBJ1-5; a possible D gene is TRBD1 (6 bases). CDR3 nucleotides: TGTGCCACCAGCAACACACTTACTACAGGGAATCAGCCCCAGCATTTT. This gives the protein CATSNTLTTGNQPQHF.